Listed here are 19 T cell receptor beta chains from one sample, sequenced in a study of blood T cells in healthy people across ages. For the second PCR, which ran for about 7 to 12 cycles, a sample-barcoded 5' primer and a J-beta primer mix were used. A single record per CDR3 protein comes from TCRdb applying MiXCR to the 5' RACE reads. The sample shows approximately 1,700,000 distinct CDR3 sequences, 35% to 50% of them seen only once. Sequenced material: blood. Every receptor here comes from a human donor in good health.

This clonotype has only a few counts. The V and J genes are TRBV15 and TRBJ2-1; D is undetermined. V gave up 0 bases and J gave up 12 bases, with 12 bases separating them. The CDR3 runs 13 residues. CDR1 and CDR2 (germline): LNHNV, YYDKDF (reference sequence). The CDR3 DNA is TGTGCCACCAGCAGAGATTGGCCCGCCGGGCAGTTCTTC. Protein sequence: CATSRDWPAGQFF.

Comments on this clonotype: A read error is possible here, since a much larger clone lies one base away. The V gene is TRBV4-3, the J gene TRBJ2-4, with TRBD2 as a possible D gene (5 bases). The last part of the DNA fits TRBJ2-7 better; the J call may be wrong. From germline, CDR1 is LGHNA and CDR2 YSLEER. The length of the CDR3 is 15 residues. CDR3 nucleotide sequence: TGCGCCAGCAGCCAAGAGAGGGATAGTTCGGACGAGCAGTACTTC. It encodes CASSQERDSSDEQYF.

This clonotype was detected only once. V usage is TRBV29-1 and J usage is TRBJ1-1; no reliable D call. Germline CDR1 SQVTM, CDR2 ANQGSEA. This CDR3 has 14 residues. Trimming took off 3 bases at V and 8 bases at J, with 19 bases between the two ends. For the CDR3, the DNA is TGCAGCGTTGATAGTGTCAGCTTGAACGCCGAAGCTTTCTTT. Protein sequence: CSVDSVSLNAEAFF.

V gene TRBV5-1 combines with J gene TRBJ2-6; a weak D match, TRBD2 (5 bases). Germline values: CDR1 SGHRS, CDR2 YFSETQ. Trimming removed 3 bases at V and 4 bases at J, with 8 bases between. The CDR3 consists of 14 residues. CDR3 amino acids: CASSWESGANVLTF. The CDR3, as DNA: TGCGCCAGCAGCTGGGAGTCAGGGGCCAACGTCCTGACTTTC. Filled out from reference TRBV5-1 and TRBJ2-6, the complete variable domain reads KAGVTQTPRYLIKTRGQQVTLSCSPISGHRSVSWYQQTPGQGLQFLFEYFSETQRNKGNFPGRFSGRQFSNSRSEMNVSTLELGDSALYLCASSWESGANVLTFGAGSRLTVL.

On this clonotype itself: It may be a read error: a sequence one base away is much more abundant. The genes are TRBV13 and TRBJ2-1; D uncertain. The CDR3 loop spans 16 amino acids. Germline V CDR1 and CDR2: PRHDT, FYEKMQ (reference sequence). In DNA form, the CDR3 reads TGTGCCAGCAGCTGGGCCAGTGTTAACTCCTACAATGGGCAGTTCTTC. It encodes CASSWASVNSYNGQFF.

The chain is built from TRBV9 and TRBJ1-2; tentative D call: TRBD1 (6 bases). The CDR3 loop spans 14 amino acids. Per germline, CDR1 SGDLS and CDR2 YYNGEE. V lost 7 bases to trimming and J lost 6 bases, with 19 bases between them. Here the CDR3 reads CASGRGGGKDGYTF. The DNA for the CDR3 is TGTGCCAGCGGCCGGGGGGGCGGTAAGGATGGCTACACCTTC.

The chain recombines TRBV5-6 with TRBJ2-1; D is unclear. Germline-derived CDR1 and CDR2 are SGHDT and YYEEEE. V was cut by 1 base and J by 4 bases, with 12 bases left in between. The CDR3 has 15 residues. The DNA for the CDR3 is TGTGCCAGCAGCTTGTCTCTGGGCCAATACAATGAGCAGTTCTTC. This gives the protein CASSLSLGQYNEQFF. The whole variable domain, remainder taken from reference TRBV5-6 and TRBJ2-1, is DAGVTQSPTHLIKTRGQQVTLRCSPKSGHDTVSWYQQALGQGPQFIFQYYEEEERQRGNFPDRFSGHQFPNYSSELNVNALLLGDSALYLCASSLSLGQYNEQFFGPGTRLTVL.

This clonotype was counted only a few times. The chain uses TRBV7-2 and TRBJ1-2; D gene unclear. The V end was cut by 0 bases, the J end by 8 bases, with 13 bases between. This CDR3 comprises 14 residues. Germline V gene data show CDR1 as SGHTA and CDR2 as FQGNSA. The CDR3 sequence is CASSLARRAGGYTF. DNA of the CDR3: TGTGCCAGCAGCTTAGCGAGGCGGGCTGGGGGCTACACCTTC.

The chain carries TRBV6-5 and TRBJ2-7; D ambiguous. Germline V gives CDR1 MNHEY, CDR2 SVGAGI. The CDR3 sequence is 15 residues long. Trimming took off 6 bases at V and 0 bases at J, with 15 bases between the two ends. CDR3 coding DNA: TGTGCCAGCAGAAGAGGTCTCCAAAGCTCCTACGAGCAGTACTTC. This encodes CASRRGLQSSYEQYF.

On this clonotype: The CDR3 end shows no conserved phenylalanine or tryptophan, and so a read error is likely. It is unclear where the CDR3 begins or ends on the DNA, so no DNA is shown, and the CDR3 is as TCRdb lists it. V gene TRBV7-2 combines with J gene TRBJ2-6. The CDR3 has 8 amino acids, counting both end residues. The germline V gene has CDR1 SGHTA and CDR2 FQGNSA. This chain's CDR3 is CASSKTIS.

The rearrangement joins TRBV20-1 to TRBJ2-6, with 11 nucleotides matching TRBD2. CDR1 and CDR2 from the germline V gene are DFQATT and SNEGSKA (reference sequence). This CDR3 spans 15 amino acids. J was trimmed by 2 bases and V by 6 bases; bases with no gene match: 3. The DNA of the CDR3 is TGCAGTGCCTTAGCGGGGGGGCCTGGGGCCAACGTCCTGACTTTC. This encodes CSALAGGPGANVLTF.

This clonotype was observed many times. The V gene is TRBV7-2, the J gene TRBJ2-1; a weak D match, TRBD1 (5 bases). Germline CDR1 reads SGHTA; CDR2 reads FQGNSA. The V end lost 6 bases, the J end lost 3 bases, and 12 bases lay between the germline ends. This CDR3 region has 14 residues. The CDR3 loop reads CASSPDRYYNEQFF. The CDR3 DNA is TGTGCCAGCAGTCCCGACAGATACTACAATGAGCAGTTCTTC.

This clonotype was counted many times. The chain carries TRBV20-1 and TRBJ2-7; 9 bases are shared with TRBD2. V shed 3 bases and J 0 bases; nucleotides not matched to a gene: 0. Germline V CDR1 and CDR2: DFQATT, SNEGSKA (reference sequence). The CDR3 loop spans 13 amino acids. CDR3 sequence (DNA): TGCAGTGCTAGTAGCGGGGGCTCCTACGAGCAGTACTTC. It codes for CSASSGGSYEQYF.

This clonotype was seen a handful of times. The V gene is TRBV11-3, the J gene TRBJ2-5; 15 nucleotides line up with TRBD2. Germline V gene sequence: CDR1 SGHNT, CDR2 YENEEA. With V trimmed by 4 bases and J by 0 bases, 3 bases remained unmatched. The CDR3 contains 17 residues. The CDR3: CASSSGLAGGYQETQYF. Written as DNA, the CDR3 is TGTGCCAGCAGCTCCGGACTAGCGGGGGGGTACCAAGAGACCCAGTACTTC.

This clonotype was detected a few times. DNA for the CDR3: TGCAGTGCCCTCAGGGCCGCGAGGGTGGATACGCAGTATTTT. Its protein product is CSALRAARVDTQYF. V usage is TRBV20-1 and J usage is TRBJ2-3; D is tentatively TRBD1 or TRBD2 (5 bases each). Germline V gene lookup returns CDR1 DFQATT and CDR2 SNEGSKA (reference sequence). V gave up 6 bases and J gave up 6 bases, with 19 bases separating them. This CDR3 is 14 amino acids long.

V and J are TRBV6-2 or TRBV6-3 and TRBJ2-1, with D possibly matching TRBD1 (6 bases). The J call may be in error: the DNA end matches TRBJ2-7 better. The germline V gene encodes CDR1 MNHEY and CDR2 SVGEGT. This CDR3 contains 13 residues. CDR3 amino acids: CASSGTSYNEQYF. The CDR3 coding sequence is TGTGCCAGCAGTGGGACATCCTACAATGAGCAGTACTTC.

The chain combines TRBV4-3 with TRBJ2-4, with D possibly being TRBD2 (6 bases). Germline loops: CDR1 LGHNA, CDR2 YSLEER. The CDR3 has 16 residues. The V gene lost 0 bases and the J gene lost 1 base, with 10 bases spanning the gap. The CDR3 sequence: CASSQDIAVAKNIQYF. CDR3 DNA: TGCGCCAGCAGCCAAGATATAGCGGTGGCCAAAAACATTCAGTACTTC.

The chain links TRBV6-2 or TRBV6-3 to TRBJ2-7; 8 bases line up with TRBD1. CDR3 length: 15 amino acids. Germline-derived CDR1 and CDR2 are MNHEY and SVGEGT. The junction had 11 bases not matched to a gene; V was cut back by 4 bases and J by 6 bases. This CDR3 is CASSFRPTGESEQYF. The CDR3 DNA reads as TGTGCCAGCAGTTTCCGACCGACAGGGGAAAGCGAGCAGTACTTC.

This clonotype was recorded a few times. The chain has TRBV20-1 and TRBJ1-6; D remains ambiguous. The CDR3 consists of 18 residues. Trimming left V 6 bases short and J 7 bases short, with 28 bases between. CDR1 is DFQATT, CDR2 SNEGSKA, per germline (reference sequence). The CDR3: CSAWMDPASRSKNSPLHF. The CDR3 DNA reads as TGCAGTGCCTGGATGGACCCGGCGTCCAGGAGTAAAAATTCACCCCTCCACTTT.